This entry is about one TCR beta chain. Antigen unknown. This specimen belongs to a study of T cell responses to AZD1222 COVID-19 vaccine. This CDR3 has 14 residues. Trimming pared 3 bases from V and 1 base from J, leaving 9 bases between. Germline assignment: CDR1 ENHRY and CDR2 SYGVKD. Data came from immunoSEQ multiplex PCR; TCRdb stores just in-frame clones and leaves some out. The sample includes about 120,000 clones, approximately 85% of them seen just once. Findings of the study overall: There were mostly white British donors and more females than males, and clonal diversity was possibly underestimated. The study found Spike-specific TCR breadth and depth rose after two AZD1222 doses. Distributed over spike, vaccine-associated CD4 TCRs predominated at 160-218 and 743-854. None of the repertoires were sampled until the peak T cell response had passed.

The chain carries TRBV10-3 and TRBJ1-1, with a tentative D call TRBD1 (5 bases). This TCR came from an adult in good health. This material consisted of peripheral blood, taken on day 0 of MenACWY control vaccination. The CDR3 sequence is CAISDQGGNTEAFF. DNA for the CDR3: TGTGCCATCAGTGATCAGGGAGGGAACACTGAAGCTTTCTTT.